This TCR beta chain is drawn from a study of identical twins. This CDR3 is built from 14 residues. V was cut by 6 bases and J by 1 base, with 15 bases left in between. Germline lookup yields CDR1 DFQATT and CDR2 SNEGSKA (reference sequence). In this sample, this clonotype turned up a few times. TCRdb re-called the 5' RACE reads with MiXCR, one entry per CDR3 protein. Of roughly 250,000 distinct CDR3 sequences listed, about 7.3% are singletons. This sample was shared with a second study, whose subject was yellow fever vaccine responses in identical twins.

The sequence was obtained from a woman between 18 and 29 years old in good health. J is TRBJ2-5 and V is TRBV20-1; D tentatively fits TRBD1 or TRBD2 (6 bases each). Sequencing input: memory (CD45RO+) T cells sorted from blood. CDR3 residues: CSAQGGLAQETQYF. Here the CDR3 DNA reads TGCAGTGCCCAAGGGGGGCTAGCCCAAGAGACCCAGTACTTC.